A selection of T cell receptor beta chains follows, all from one sample in a study of Ad26.COV2.S vaccination and SARS-CoV-2 variants. The method was immunoSEQ multiplex PCR; TCRdb's version includes in-frame clones alone and lacks a portion of them. In the table there are around 420,000 clones, roughly 90% of which are singletons. The sample in question was peripheral blood, obtained in a trial of Ad26.COV2.S vaccine versus placebo. Source of these receptors: a person between 18 and 65 years old who received the Ad26.COV2.S COVID-19 vaccine or a placebo. Each CDR3 is given with its conserved first and last residue. Each record gives: CDR3 length, clone size, V gene, J gene, D gene, CDR3 protein, CDR3 DNA. D genes are given only for firm matches. Size tells how often a clone was seen (once, few, many) or the class of an expanded clone, and some rows leave it out.

15	-	TRBV6-5	TRBJ1-3	-	CASRPDGRGGNTIYF	TGTGCCAGCAGACCCGACGGCCGAGGGGGAAACACCATATATTTT
14	-	TRBV10-1	TRBJ2-1	-	CASSEVAEGNEQFF	TGCGCCAGCAGTGAGGTGGCCGAGGGGAATGAGCAGTTCTTC
16	-	TRBV7-2	TRBJ2-3	-	CASSLENSPVTDTQYF	TGTGCCAGCAGCTTAGAGAATAGCCCCGTCACAGATACGCAGTATTTT
15	-	TRBV2	TRBJ2-7	TRBD1	CASKQQGQWAFEQYF	TGTGCCAGTAAACAACAGGGACAGTGGGCTTTTGAGCAGTACTTC
16	-	TRBV29-1	TRBJ1-1	TRBD1	CSVGASQTGHNTEAFF	TGCAGCGTTGGAGCATCTCAGACAGGGCACAACACTGAAGCTTTCTTT
12	-	TRBV29-1	TRBJ2-3	-	CSVEDAPPGQYF	TGCAGCGTTGAAGATGCCCCCCCAGGGCAGTATTTT
14	-	TRBV15	TRBJ2-6	-	CATRDTSGANVLTF	TGTGCCACCCGGGACACATCTGGGGCCAACGTCCTGACTTTC
16	-	TRBV5-1	TRBJ2-5	TRBD1	CASSEGTGSRGETQYF	TGCGCCAGCAGCGAAGGGACAGGGAGCCGGGGAGAGACCCAGTACTTC
14	-	TRBV5-6	TRBJ1-4	TRBD1	CASRSGQGREKLFF	TGTGCCAGCAGGTCGGGACAGGGGAGAGAAAAACTGTTTTTT
14	-	TRBV9	TRBJ1-2	TRBD1	CASSVTGGNYGYTF	TGTGCCAGCAGCGTTACAGGGGGGAACTATGGCTACACCTTC
15	-	TRBV5-1	TRBJ1-2	TRBD1	CASSLDFGTGLGYTF	TGCGCCAGCAGCTTGGATTTCGGGACAGGGCTCGGCTACACCTTC
16	once	TRBV9	TRBJ2-3	TRBD1	CASSVDRGQYTDTQYF	TGTGCCAGCAGCGTGGACAGGGGCCAGTACACAGATACGCAGTATTTT